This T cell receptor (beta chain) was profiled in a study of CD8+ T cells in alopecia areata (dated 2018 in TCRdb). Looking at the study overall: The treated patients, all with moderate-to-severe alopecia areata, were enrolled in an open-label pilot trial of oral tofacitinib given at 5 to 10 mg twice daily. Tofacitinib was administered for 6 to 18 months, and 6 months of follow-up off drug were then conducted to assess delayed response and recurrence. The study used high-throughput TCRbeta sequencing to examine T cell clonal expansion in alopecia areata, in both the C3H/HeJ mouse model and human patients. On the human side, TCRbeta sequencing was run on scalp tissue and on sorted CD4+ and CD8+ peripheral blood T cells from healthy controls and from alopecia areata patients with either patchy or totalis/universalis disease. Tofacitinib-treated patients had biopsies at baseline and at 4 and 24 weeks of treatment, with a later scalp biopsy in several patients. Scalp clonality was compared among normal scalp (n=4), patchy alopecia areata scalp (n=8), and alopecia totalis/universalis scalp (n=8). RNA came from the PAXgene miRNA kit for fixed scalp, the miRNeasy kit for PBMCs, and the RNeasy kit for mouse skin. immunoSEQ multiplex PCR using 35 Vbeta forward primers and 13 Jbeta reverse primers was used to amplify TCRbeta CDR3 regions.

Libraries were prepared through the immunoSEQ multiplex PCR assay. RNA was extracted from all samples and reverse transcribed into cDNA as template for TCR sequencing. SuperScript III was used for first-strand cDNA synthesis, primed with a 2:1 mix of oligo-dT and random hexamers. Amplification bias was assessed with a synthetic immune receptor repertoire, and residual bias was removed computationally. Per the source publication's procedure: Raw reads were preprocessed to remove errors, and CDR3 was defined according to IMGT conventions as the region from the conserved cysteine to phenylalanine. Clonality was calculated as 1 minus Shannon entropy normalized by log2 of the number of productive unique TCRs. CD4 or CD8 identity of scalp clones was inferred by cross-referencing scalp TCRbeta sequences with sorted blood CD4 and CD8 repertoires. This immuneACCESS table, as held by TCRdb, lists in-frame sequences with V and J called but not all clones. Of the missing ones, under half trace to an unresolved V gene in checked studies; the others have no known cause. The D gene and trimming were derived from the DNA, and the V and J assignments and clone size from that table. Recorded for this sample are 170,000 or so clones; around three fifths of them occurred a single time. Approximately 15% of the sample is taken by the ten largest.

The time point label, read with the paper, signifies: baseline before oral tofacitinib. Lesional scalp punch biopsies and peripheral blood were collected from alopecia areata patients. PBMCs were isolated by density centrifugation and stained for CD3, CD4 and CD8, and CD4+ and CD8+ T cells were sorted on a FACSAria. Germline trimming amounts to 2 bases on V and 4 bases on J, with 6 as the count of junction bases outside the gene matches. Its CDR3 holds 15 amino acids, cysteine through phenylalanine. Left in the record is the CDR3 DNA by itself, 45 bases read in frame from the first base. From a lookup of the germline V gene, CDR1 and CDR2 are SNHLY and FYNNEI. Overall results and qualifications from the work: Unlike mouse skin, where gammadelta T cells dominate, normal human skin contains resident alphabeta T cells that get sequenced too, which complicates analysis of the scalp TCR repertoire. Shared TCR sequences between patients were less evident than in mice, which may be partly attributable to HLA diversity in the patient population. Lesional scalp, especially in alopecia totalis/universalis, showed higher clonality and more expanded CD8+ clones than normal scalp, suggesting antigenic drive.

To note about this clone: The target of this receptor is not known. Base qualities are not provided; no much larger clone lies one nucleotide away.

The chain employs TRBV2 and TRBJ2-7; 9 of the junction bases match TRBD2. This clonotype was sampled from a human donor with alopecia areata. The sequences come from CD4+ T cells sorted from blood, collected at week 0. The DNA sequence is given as TGTGCCAGCAGTGAACGGCGCGGGGGGGCATACGAGCAGTACTTC. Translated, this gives CASSERRGGAYEQYF.